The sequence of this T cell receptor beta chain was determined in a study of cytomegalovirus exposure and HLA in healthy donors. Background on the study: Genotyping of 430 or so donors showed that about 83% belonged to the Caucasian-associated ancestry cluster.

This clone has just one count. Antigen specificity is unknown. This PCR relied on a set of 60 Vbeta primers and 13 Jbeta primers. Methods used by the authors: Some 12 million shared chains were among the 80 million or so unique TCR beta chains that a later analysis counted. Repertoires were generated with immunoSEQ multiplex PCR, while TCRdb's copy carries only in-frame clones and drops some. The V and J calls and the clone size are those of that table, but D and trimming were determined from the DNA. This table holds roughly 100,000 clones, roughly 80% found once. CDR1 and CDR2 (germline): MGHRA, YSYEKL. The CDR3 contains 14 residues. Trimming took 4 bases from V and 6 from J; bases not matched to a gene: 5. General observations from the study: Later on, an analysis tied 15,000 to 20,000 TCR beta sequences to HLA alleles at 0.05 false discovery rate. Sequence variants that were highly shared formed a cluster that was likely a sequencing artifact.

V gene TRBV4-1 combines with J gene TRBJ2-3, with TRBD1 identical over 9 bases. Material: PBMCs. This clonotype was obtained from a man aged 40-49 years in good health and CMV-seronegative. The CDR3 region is CASSPQGAGDTQYF. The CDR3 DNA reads TGCGCCAGCAGCCCACAGGGGGCCGGGGATACGCAGTATTTT.